One T cell receptor (beta chain) is described in this entry. The CDR3 length is 14 residues. V lost 4 bases, J lost 3 bases, and 3 bases stayed unmatched. CDR1 and CDR2 (germline): LNHDA, SQIVND (reference sequence). Assay used: immunoSEQ multiplex PCR; TCRdb lists only in-frame clones, some missing. The table shows under 300,000 clones, with 83% occurring only once. The data belong to a study of blood T cell repertoires in COVID-19. The sequenced sample consisted of peripheral blood. This TCR was recovered from a human donor in a cohort sampled during active COVID-19. The rearrangement links TRBV19 to TRBJ2-1, with 7 bases fitting TRBD1. CDR3: CASSNRGLYNEQFF. The CDR3, as DNA: TGTGCCAGTAGTAACAGGGGCCTCTACAATGAGCAGTTCTTC.